Listed below are T cell receptor beta chains from one sample, sequenced in a study of blood T cell repertoires in COVID-19. TCRdb's copy holds only in-frame clones and misses some; the assay was immunoSEQ multiplex PCR. The repertoire holds roughly 360,000 clones, approximately 88% seen once, with 0.95% to 1% in the top ten. The sample consisted of PBMCs or T cells enriched from blood (not recorded which). These receptors were obtained from a woman in her twenties or thirties with acute COVID-19. Both conserved end residues are trimmed from each CDR3.

CDR3 | J | V
ASSYSDGSNYGYT | TRBJ1-2 | TRBV6-5
ASSLIYLNTEAF | TRBJ1-1 | TRBV7-9
ASSLEASSGNTIY | TRBJ1-3 | TRBV5-1
ASSLEGAKNSPLH | TRBJ1-6 | TRBV11-2
ASFEQGVSYGYT | TRBJ1-2 | TRBV7-9
ASSPGQSSNQPQH | TRBJ1-5 | TRBV18
ATSIGSLRGAYEQY | TRBJ2-7 | TRBV15
ASSPRTGGRGADTQY | TRBJ2-3 | TRBV11-2
ASSGEEASNQPQH | TRBJ1-5 | TRBV2
AIRPGKNTEAF | TRBJ1-1 | TRBV10-3
ATSAYRGETEAF | TRBJ1-1 | TRBV24-1
ASGFEMGGRFDEQF | TRBJ2-1 | TRBV12-5
ASSHGQTSSYNEQF | TRBJ2-1 | TRBV5-4
ASSEGKGTGPRNTEAF | TRBJ1-1 | TRBV2
ASSCDYRELSYEQY | TRBJ2-7 | TRBV6-5
ASSRTWGVRNGYT | TRBJ1-2 | TRBV6-5
ASSLIAGLEHNEQF | TRBJ2-1 | TRBV2
ASSQDRTTGQF | TRBJ2-1 | TRBV4-3
ASRTGLTFTDTQY | TRBJ2-3 | TRBV6-5
ASSPRRGTTYEQY | TRBJ2-7 | TRBV18
ASVAGGSYNEQF | TRBJ2-1 | TRBV2
ASSVGSGGAGNEQF | TRBJ2-1 | TRBV9
ASSPQGQGSGNTIY | TRBJ1-3 | TRBV5-1
ASIVSGSSYNEQF | TRBJ2-1 | TRBV2
ASSLGGDNFYGYT | TRBJ1-2 | TRBV7-9
ASSQAWDRVGETQY | TRBJ2-5 | TRBV4-1
ARELDRGYGYT | TRBJ1-2 | TRBV2
ASRGQGDTQY | TRBJ2-3 | TRBV2
ASSSTGPRWTEAF | TRBJ1-1 | TRBV6-5
ASSGGNSYNSPLH | TRBJ1-6 | TRBV7-9
ASSPRVPETVYEQY | TRBJ2-7 | TRBV3-1/TRBV3-2
ASSQGREYQPQH | TRBJ1-5 | TRBV3-1/TRBV3-2
ATSTLGPLGLYGYT | TRBJ1-2 | TRBV15
SVEVRVGEQY | TRBJ2-7 | TRBV29-1
ASSPFTGVEEKLF | TRBJ1-4 | TRBV18
ASGYRDSGNEKLF | TRBJ1-4 | TRBV6-2/TRBV6-3
AVQTAEGGGTDTQY | TRBJ2-3 | TRBV10-3
ASRRDFNTGELF | TRBJ2-2 | TRBV2
ASSLDSAGGEGNTIY | TRBJ1-3 | TRBV5-1
ASSPWDSMNTEAF | TRBJ1-1 | TRBV5-1
ASSTGTGYRGYT | TRBJ1-2 | TRBV28
ASSPLAGTYNEQF | TRBJ2-1 | TRBV18
ASSEVDSNSPLH | TRBJ1-6 | TRBV9
SVEGPRNPTDTQY | TRBJ2-3 | TRBV29-1
ASSLHRDRGRDEQY | TRBJ2-7 | TRBV11-2